These 5 T cell receptor beta chains share one sample of origin, sequenced in a study of radiation and T cells in renal cell carcinoma. TCRdb keeps only in-frame clones here, not all; method: immunoSEQ multiplex PCR. The repertoire holds some 58,000 clones, with roughly 79% as singletons. As for time point: blood 2 weeks post-SBRT. As to treatment: 15 Gy SBRT to primary tumor, nephrectomy 4 weeks later. This specimen was blood, taken from a patient whose treatment included radiotherapy and nephrectomy. The receptors come from a man in his fifties or sixties with renal cell carcinoma.

The sample holds a few counts of this clone. The chain recombines TRBV28 with TRBJ2-1, with D unclear. Trimming left V 2 bases short and J 12 bases short, with 8 bases between. Germline values: CDR1 MDHEN, CDR2 SYDVKM. This CDR3 is 11 amino acids long. This CDR3 is CASSLASGQFF. The CDR3, as DNA: TGTGCCAGCAGTTTAGCCTCCGGGCAGTTCTTC.

This clone occurred a few times. The chain carries TRBV19 and TRBJ2-2, with D tentatively TRBD2 (6 bases). Trimming took off 9 bases at V and 4 bases at J, with 9 bases between the two ends. Germline V gene sequence: CDR1 LNHDA, CDR2 SQIVND (reference sequence). This CDR3 region has 12 residues. As DNA, the CDR3 is TGTGCCAGCGGGGGATTCACCGGGGAGCTGTTTTTT. It specifies CASGGFTGELFF.

The chain uses TRBV29-1 and TRBJ2-3; D is possibly TRBD2 (5 bases). The CDR3 has 14 residues. Germline V gives CDR1 SQVTM, CDR2 ANQGSEA. Trimming removed 7 bases from V and 0 bases from J, with 14 bases in between. The CDR3 loop reads CSATGRTSTDTQYF. In nucleotides, the CDR3 is TGCAGCGCTACCGGACGGACTAGCACAGATACGCAGTATTTT.

The chain carries TRBV10-2 and TRBJ2-1, with 9 positions matching TRBD2. CDR3 length: 14 amino acids. Germline values: CDR1 WSHSY, CDR2 SAAADI. Trimming took 5 bases from V and 7 from J; bases not matched to a gene: 6. As DNA, the CDR3 is TGCGCCAGCAGTTTAGCGGGAGATACGAATGAGCAGTTCTTC. Translation gives CASSLAGDTNEQFF.

The chain links TRBV19 to TRBJ2-7; D is perhaps TRBD2 (6 bases). From germline, CDR1 is LNHDA and CDR2 SQIVND (reference sequence). Trimming pared 3 bases from V and 6 bases from J, leaving 9 bases between. CDR3 length: 12 amino acids. Here the CDR3 DNA reads TGTGCCAGTAGTATGGAGGAGGGCGAGCAGTACTTC. Its protein product is CASSMEEGEQYF.